A selection of T cell receptor beta chains follows, all from one sample in a study of Graves' ophthalmopathy and Graves' hyperthyroidism. TCRdb called the multiplex PCR reads again in MiXCR, with one record for every CDR3 protein. The repertoire holds about 550,000 distinct CDR3 sequences, with less than 45% as singletons. The sequencing input was peripheral blood or thyroid tissue (not recorded which). The origin of the receptors is an adult man with Graves' hyperthyroidism. Each CDR3 is given with its conserved first and last residue. D genes are given only for firm matches. The size field is filled for only some rows; it gives once, few, many or a size class.

16	TRBJ1-6	TRBD1	-	TRBV5-1	TGCGCCAGCAGCTTGGAGAGGCCAGGGGGTGGTTCACCCCTCCACTTT	CASSLERPGGGSPLHF
13	TRBJ1-2	TRBD1	once	TRBV29-1	TGCAGCGGCGGGACAGGGGGCTACTATGGCTACACCTTC	CSGGTGGYYGYTF
16	TRBJ1-3	-	many	TRBV9	TGTGCCAGCAGTTCCTCCGGGACGGGCTCTGGAAACACCATATATTTT	CASSSSGTGSGNTIYF
13	TRBJ1-2	-	many	TRBV7-8	TGTGCCAGCAGCTCGACCACTAGCCATGGCTACACCTTC	CASSSTTSHGYTF
12	TRBJ2-1	TRBD2	-	TRBV6-5	TGTGCCAGCAGTTTACTAGCGGGAGAGCAGTTCTTC	CASSLLAGEQFF
15	TRBJ1-4	TRBD1	-	TRBV2	TGTGCCAGCAGTCCTAGGACAGGGGAGCATGAAAAACTGTTTTTT	CASSPRTGEHEKLFF
16	TRBJ2-7	TRBD1	many	TRBV7-9	TGTGCCAGCAGCCCGGGACAGACTCGTCCCTACTACGAGCAGTACTTC	CASSPGQTRPYYEQYF
13	TRBJ1-2	-	many	TRBV7-9	TGTGCCAGCAGCTTATACACCGACTATGGCTACACCTTC	CASSLYTDYGYTF
16	TRBJ2-7	TRBD2	-	TRBV2	TGTGCCAGCCTCTCCCAAATCGGGACTAGCCACTACGAGCAGTACTTC	CASLSQIGTSHYEQYF
15	TRBJ1-3	TRBD1	many	TRBV9	TGTGCCAGCAGCCATCAGGGGGACTCTGGAAACACCATATATTTT	CASSHQGDSGNTIYF
11	TRBJ1-2	-	-	TRBV30	TGTGCCTGGAGTAGGGAGTCTGGCTACACCTTC	CAWSRESGYTF
14	TRBJ1-2	TRBD1	-	TRBV20-1	TGCAGTGCTAGAGCGGGCGGGACAGGGGCCGGCTACACCTTC	CSARAGGTGAGYTF
15	TRBJ2-5	-	many	TRBV10-1	TGCGCCAGCAGTGAGAGTGGGGGGCGAAGGGAGACCCAGTACTTC	CASSESGGRRETQYF
15	TRBJ2-7	-	-	TRBV30	TGTGCCTGGAGGAAGGACAGGACGGGGGCCTACGAGCAGTACTTC	CAWRKDRTGAYEQYF
13	TRBJ1-1	-	many	TRBV27	TGTGCCAGCACCCCGAATATGAACACTGAAGCTTTCTTT	CASTPNMNTEAFF
15	TRBJ2-7	-	many	TRBV3-1	TGTGCCAGCAGCCAAGGACGTCGCAGCCCTTACGAGCAGTACTTC	CASSQGRRSPYEQYF
16	TRBJ1-6	-	-	TRBV6-5	TGTGCCAGCAGATATCTACCGGCAGGGGACTTCTCACCCCTCCACTTT	CASRYLPAGDFSPLHF
16	TRBJ1-3	-	-	TRBV6-5	TGTGCCAGCAGTTACAATCCCGGACCGGCGGGAAACACCATATATTTT	CASSYNPGPAGNTIYF
15	TRBJ2-7	-	few	TRBV6-5	TGTGCCAGCAGCGCCGACGGGCTGTTCGGGGACGAGCAGTACTTC	CASSADGLFGDEQYF
15	TRBJ1-3	-	many	TRBV6-1	TGTGCCAGCAGTGCCGTTGGTTCACCTGGAAACACCATATATTTT	CASSAVGSPGNTIYF
14	TRBJ1-5	-	many	TRBV7-2	TGTGCCAGCAGCTTAAGGGGGGGCAATCAGCCCCAGCATTTT	CASSLRGGNQPQHF
15	TRBJ1-4	TRBD1	many	TRBV5-6	TGTGCCAGCAGCTTGGTGGGGGACAGGGATGAAAAACTGTTTTTT	CASSLVGDRDEKLFF
13	TRBJ2-3	-	-	TRBV5-1	TGCGCCAGCAGCTTCGATCACACAGATACGCAGTATTTT	CASSFDHTDTQYF
15	TRBJ2-7	TRBD2	-	TRBV10-3	TGTGCCAGCAGTTCACCTATAGCGGGGGAATACGGGCAGTACTTC	CASSSPIAGEYGQYF
15	TRBJ1-4	-	-	TRBV6-5	TGTGCCAGCACCCAGAGTGACTTCACTAATGAAAAACTGTTTTTT	CASTQSDFTNEKLFF
14	TRBJ2-7	TRBD2	-	TRBV10-3	TGTGCCATCAGTGAGTCCCTAGCGGGAGGTGAGCAGTACTTC	CAISESLAGGEQYF
16	TRBJ2-5	-	-	TRBV29-1	TGCAGCGTTGAAAAGGAAGCTGGGGCGAACCAAGAGACCCAGTACTTC	CSVEKEAGANQETQYF
13	TRBJ1-1	-	-	TRBV24-1	TGTGCCGCCCAACTGGCAGCGAACACTGAAGCTTTCTTT	CAAQLAANTEAFF
13	TRBJ1-2	-	many	TRBV3-1	TGTGCCAGCACACGTGGACACAGGGACGGCTACACCTTC	CASTRGHRDGYTF
15	TRBJ2-7	-	many	TRBV7-9	TGTGCCAGCAGCTTAGATTCAGGCAGGGGATACGAGCAGTACTTC	CASSLDSGRGYEQYF
14	TRBJ2-5	-	-	TRBV3-1	TGTGCCAGCAGACGAGGTGGATCGGGGGAGACCCAGTACTTC	CASRRGGSGETQYF
12	TRBJ1-1	-	many	TRBV20-1	TGCAGTGCTAGAGATAGGGCGTATGAAGCTTTCTTT	CSARDRAYEAFF
15	TRBJ1-6	-	many	TRBV11-2	TGTGCCAGCAGCTTAGGGCCGGGCCCAAATTCACCCCTCCACTTT	CASSLGPGPNSPLHF
14	TRBJ1-2	TRBD1	many	TRBV2	TGTGCCAGCATTACAGGGGATCTTAACTATGGCTACACCTTC	CASITGDLNYGYTF
12	TRBJ2-5	-	once	TRBV30	TGTGCCTGGAGGCACAGTCAAGAGACCCAGTACTTC	CAWRHSQETQYF
14	TRBJ1-1	-	many	TRBV20-1	TGCAGTGCTCCCCGTCTGGGGAGAAACACTGAAGCTTTCTTT	CSAPRLGRNTEAFF
14	TRBJ1-5	TRBD1	-	TRBV19	TGTGCCAGTAGGGGGACAGGAGACAATCAGCCCCAGCATTTT	CASRGTGDNQPQHF
14	TRBJ2-2	-	few	TRBV2	TGTGCCAGCAGTGCCAGTACGAACACCGGGGAGCTGTTTTTT	CASSASTNTGELFF
12	TRBJ2-5	TRBD2	many	TRBV28	TGTGCCAGCAGTCCAGGGAGGGGGACCCAGTACTTC	CASSPGRGTQYF
13	TRBJ1-4	-	few	TRBV7-8	TGTGCCAGCAGGTCCTCAGCCAATGAAAAACTGTTTTTT	CASRSSANEKLFF
14	TRBJ2-5	TRBD2	many	TRBV5-4	TGTGCCAGCAGCCGCGGGGGGGCGGGAGAGACCCAGTACTTC	CASSRGGAGETQYF
12	TRBJ1-2	-	-	TRBV7-2	TGTGCTAGAGATCAAGGGAACTATGGCTACACCTTC	CARDQGNYGYTF
16	TRBJ1-2	TRBD1	few	TRBV7-9	TGCGCCAGCAGCCAAGACACTACAGGGGGTAGAAGTGGCTACACCTTC	CASSQDTTGGRSGYTF
17	TRBJ1-5	TRBD1	many	TRBV20-1	TGCAGTGCTAGAGACTTTCTGACAGGGGACAGCAATCAGCCCCAGCATTTT	CSARDFLTGDSNQPQHF
12	TRBJ1-1	TRBD1	many	TRBV19	TGTGCCAGTAGTTGGACAGGGACTGAAGCTTTCTTT	CASSWTGTEAFF
14	TRBJ2-7	-	-	TRBV5-1	TGTGCCAGTACCCGAGGATTAGGGAACTACGAGCAGTACTTC	CASTRGLGNYEQYF
15	TRBJ2-2	-	few	TRBV7-2	TGTGCCAGCAGCTTATCACGAACGAACACCGGGGAGCTGTTTTTT	CASSLSRTNTGELFF
15	TRBJ1-4	TRBD1	-	TRBV7-8	TGTGCCAGCAGCTCGGAAACAGGGGGCTTTCGAAAACTGTTTTTT	CASSSETGGFRKLFF
15	TRBJ2-5	TRBD2	-	TRBV20-1	TGCAGTGCTAGAACCACTAGCGGGAGTCAAGAGACCCAGTACTTC	CSARTTSGSQETQYF
15	TRBJ1-6	-	-	TRBV5-1	TGCGCCAGCAGCTTTTTAGGGCCGGGAAATTCACCCCTCCACTTT	CASSFLGPGNSPLHF